Listed below are T cell receptor beta chains from one sample, sequenced in a study of blood T cell repertoires in COVID-19. TCRdb keeps only in-frame clones here, not all; method: immunoSEQ multiplex PCR. This table has about 130,000 clones, about four fifths appearing once. The material sequenced was peripheral blood. These receptors were obtained from a man in his forties with active or convalescent COVID-19. The CDR3 runs from the conserved cysteine through the conserved F or W. Each record gives: V gene, clone size, J gene, D gene, CDR3 protein, CDR3 DNA. The D gene is left open where the match is weak. The size of a clone is reported for some rows only, either as once, few or many, or as a class for expanded clones.

>TRBV15|NA|TRBJ2-7|NA
CATSRDRQSSEQYF
TGTGCCACCAGCAGAGATCGACAGTCTAGTGAGCAGTACTTC
>TRBV5-1|NA|TRBJ2-1|TRBD1
CASSRQPGTGGRNEQFF
TGCGCCAGCAGCAGGCAACCCGGGACAGGGGGGAGAAATGAGCAGTTCTTC
>TRBV19|NA|TRBJ1-2|NA
CASSPMGGASLYGYTF
TGTGCCAGTAGCCCAATGGGGGGGGCGAGCCTCTATGGCTACACCTTC
>TRBV4-2|once|TRBJ2-1|NA
CASSQAGSSYNEQFF
TGTGCCAGCAGCCAAGCCGGGAGCTCCTACAATGAGCAGTTCTTC
>TRBV5-1|NA|TRBJ2-7|NA
CASSSGEQYF
TGCGCCAGCAGCTCGGGGGAGCAGTACTTC
>TRBV7-2|NA|TRBJ1-2|NA
CASSLGGRGGYTF
TGTGCCAGCAGCTTAGGAGGGCGGGGAGGCTACACCTTC
>TRBV3-1/TRBV3-2|NA|TRBJ1-6|NA
CASSPTVTGLISPLHF
TGTGCCAGCAGCCCCACGGTAACAGGGCTAATCTCACCCCTCCACTTT
>TRBV7-3|NA|TRBJ2-3|TRBD2
CASSSGTSGGYTDTQYF
TGTGCCAGCAGCTCCGGGACTAGCGGGGGTTACACAGATACGCAGTATTTT
>TRBV2|NA|TRBJ1-4|TRBD1
CASTRDRATNEKLFF
TGTGCCAGCACCCGAGACAGGGCGACTAATGAAAAACTGTTTTTT
>TRBV5-1|few|TRBJ1-1|NA
CASRLTDQAFF
TGCGCCAGCAGATTAACAGATCAAGCTTTCTTT
>TRBV6-5|NA|TRBJ2-7|NA
CASSYRDSAYEQYF
TGTGCCAGCAGTTACCGAGACAGTGCCTACGAGCAGTACTTC
>TRBV7-2|NA|TRBJ2-3|TRBD2
CASSLGLAGGTDTQYF
TGTGCCAGCAGCCTTGGACTAGCGGGGGGGACAGATACGCAGTATTTT
>TRBV29-1|NA|TRBJ2-3|TRBD2
CSVRGAGGLIGDTQYF
TGCAGCGTCCGAGGGGCGGGGGGCTTAATTGGAGATACGCAGTATTTT
>TRBV27|few|TRBJ1-2|NA
CASSDRGGAVGYTF
TGTGCCAGCAGCGACCGGGGAGGGGCGGTAGGCTACACCTTC
>TRBV3-1/TRBV3-2|NA|TRBJ1-1|NA
CASSHNRVVAFF
TGTGCCAGCAGCCATAACAGGGTGGTAGCTTTCTTT
>TRBV7-9|NA|TRBJ2-2|NA
CASSFEGAGELFF
TGTGCCAGCAGCTTTGAGGGGGCCGGGGAGCTGTTTTTT
>TRBV7-8|NA|TRBJ2-1|TRBD2
CASSRATSGGGNEQFF
TGTGCCAGCAGCCGAGCAACTAGCGGGGGAGGAAATGAGCAGTTCTTC
>TRBV29-1|NA|TRBJ1-1|NA
CSATTGNMNTEAFF
TGCAGCGCAACCACAGGGAACATGAACACTGAAGCTTTCTTT
>TRBV5-1|NA|TRBJ2-1|TRBD2
CASSTRGLAGYNEQFF
TGCGCCAGCAGCACCAGGGGTCTAGCGGGGTACAATGAGCAGTTCTTC
>TRBV6-4|NA|TRBJ2-1|TRBD2
CASSVAGGSYNEQFF
TGTGCCAGCAGTGTAGCGGGGGGATCCTACAATGAGCAGTTCTTC
>TRBV12-3/TRBV12-4|few|TRBJ2-7|NA
CASSPRLREQYF
TGTGCCAGCAGTCCCAGGCTGCGCGAGCAGTACTTC
>TRBV2|once|TRBJ1-2|NA
CASSYRDAHYGYTF
TGTGCCAGCAGCTACAGGGACGCACACTATGGCTACACCTTC
>TRBV11-2|NA|TRBJ2-4|TRBD2
CASNAGVAGRVAKNIQYF
TGTGCCAGCAATGCAGGGGTAGCGGGGAGGGTGGCCAAAAACATTCAGTACTTC
>TRBV4-1|NA|TRBJ2-4|NA
CASSQDTGLAKNIQYF
TGCGCCAGCAGCCAAGATACAGGATTGGCCAAAAACATTCAGTACTTC
>TRBV7-9|NA|TRBJ1-4|TRBD1
CASSPSPAGGYSSDEKLFF
TGTGCCAGCAGCCCCTCGCCGGCAGGGGGCTATAGCAGCGATGAAAAACTGTTTTTT
>TRBV6-6|NA|TRBJ2-3|NA
CASSSVGGRGTDTQYF
TGTGCCAGCAGTTCAGTTGGAGGACGCGGCACAGATACGCAGTATTTT
>TRBV7-9|NA|TRBJ1-3|NA
CASSLDRNTIYF
TGTGCCAGCAGCTTAGATAGAAACACCATATATTTT
>TRBV11-2|NA|TRBJ2-1|NA
CASSFRNEQFF
TGTGCCAGCAGCTTCAGGAATGAGCAGTTCTTC
>TRBV11-2|NA|TRBJ1-1|NA
CASSLGQVLNTEAFF
TGTGCCAGCAGCTTAGGTCAGGTTCTGAACACTGAAGCTTTCTTT
>TRBV7-2|NA|TRBJ2-7|NA
CASSIQASAAEQYF
TGTGCCAGCAGCATTCAGGCTAGCGCCGCGGAGCAGTACTTC
>TRBV6-2/TRBV6-3|NA|TRBJ1-5|TRBD1
CASSPGGDRGYDQPQHF
TGTGCCAGCAGCCCGGGGGGAGACAGGGGATACGATCAGCCCCAGCATTTT
>TRBV19|NA|TRBJ2-2|NA
CAAAGYFTGELFF
TGTGCAGCCGCAGGGTATTTCACCGGGGAGCTGTTTTTT
>TRBV6-4|once|TRBJ2-1|TRBD2
CASSLGLAGGRSYNEQFF
TGTGCCAGCAGTTTGGGGCTAGCGGGGGGCCGCTCCTACAATGAGCAGTTCTTC
>TRBV2|NA|TRBJ1-1|NA
CASGRREGEAFF
TGTGCCAGCGGGAGGAGGGAGGGTGAAGCTTTCTTT
>TRBV6-1|NA|TRBJ2-5|NA
CASSGADRLFRETQYF
TGTGCCAGCAGTGGGGCTGACAGGTTGTTCCGAGAGACCCAGTACTTC
>TRBV12-3/TRBV12-4|NA|TRBJ1-2|NA
CASSPSGGYGYTF
TGTGCCAGCAGCCCATCAGGAGGCTATGGCTACACCTTC
>TRBV7-6|NA|TRBJ2-5|NA
CASSLPGGNQETQYF
TGTGCCAGCAGCTTACCCGGGGGAAACCAAGAGACCCAGTACTTC
>TRBV12-3/TRBV12-4|NA|TRBJ1-3|NA
CASKTGSGNTIYF
TGTGCCAGCAAAACGGGGTCTGGAAACACCATATATTTT
>TRBV18|NA|TRBJ2-2|NA
CASSPQRAGELFF
TGTGCCAGCTCACCACAACGGGCCGGGGAGCTGTTTTTT
>TRBV7-7|NA|TRBJ2-6|NA
CASSPGTWGAGANVLTF
TGTGCTTCCTCCCCCGGAACCTGGGGCGCTGGGGCCAACGTCCTGACTTTC
>TRBV27|many|TRBJ2-7|TRBD2
CASGREGPYEQYF
TGTGCCAGCGGGAGGGAAGGACCCTACGAGCAGTACTTC
>TRBV30|NA|TRBJ1-2|TRBD1
CAWSVGGTDGYTF
TGTGCCTGGAGTGTAGGCGGGACAGATGGCTACACCTTC
>TRBV6-5|NA|TRBJ1-5|TRBD1
CASRQGRDNQPQHF
TGTGCCAGCAGACAGGGGAGAGATAATCAGCCCCAGCATTTT
>TRBV29-1|NA|TRBJ1-2|NA
CSVTEGYTF
TGCAGCGTGACAGAAGGCTACACCTTC
>TRBV6-1|many|TRBJ1-1|TRBD1
CASSEDRGPEAFF
TGTGCCAGCAGTGAAGACAGGGGACCTGAAGCTTTCTTT